Included here is one TCR beta chain sequence, with context. TCRdb's copy holds only in-frame clones and misses some; the assay was immunoSEQ multiplex PCR. The sample gives 190,000 or so clones, about 85% of which show up once; roughly 20% is in the top ten. This specimen belongs to a study of blood T cell repertoires in COVID-19. Overall study context: T cells, B-cell-depleted T cells, or PBMCs supplied cDNA or gDNA.

Germline loops: CDR1 SEHNR, CDR2 FQNEAQ (reference sequence). This CDR3 has 19 residues. With V trimmed by 5 bases and J by 0 bases, 7 bases remained unmatched. Allocation to cohorts depended on clinical history reported by the participants. The chain combines TRBV7-9 with TRBJ2-2; 15 nucleotides line up with TRBD2. Input material: PBMCs or T cells enriched from blood (not recorded which). This sequence was found in a man aged 40-49 years who had recovered from COVID-19. CDR3 DNA: TGTGCCAGCAGCGACTCCGGGACTAGCGGGGGGACGAACACCGGGGAGCTGTTTTTT. This gives the protein CASSDSGTSGGTNTGELFF.